The following is a T cell receptor (beta chain) sequence with its context. Amplification used 60 Vbeta primers and 13 Jbeta primers. Profiling relied on immunoSEQ multiplex PCR, and the TCRdb table lists in-frame clones only, not all of them. The top ten clones hold around 3.1% of a sample with about 160,000 clones, about 73% of them seen once. The sample originates from a study of cytomegalovirus exposure and HLA in healthy donors. Study details: For the roughly 400 genotyped donors, roughly 80% fell within the Caucasian-associated ancestry cluster.

Likely unrecorded immune exposures existed in these nominally healthy donors. The CDR3 loop spans 13 amino acids. V was clipped by 5 bases and J by 1 base, with 9 bases between them. Looked up from germline, CDR1 is SGDLS and CDR2 is YYNGEE. The TCR was taken from a woman aged 40 to 49 in good health and CMV-seronegative. Sequenced: PBMCs. The chain combines TRBV9 with TRBJ1-2; TRBD1 might be the D (5 bases). CDR3 DNA: TGTGCCAGCAGTCACGGGGGTAACTATGGCTACACCTTC. Translated: CASSHGGNYGYTF.